What follows are 16 T cell receptor beta chains derived from one specimen sequenced in a study of cytomegalovirus exposure and HLA in healthy donors. The PCR was carried out with 60 Vbeta primers and 13 Jbeta primers. Data came from immunoSEQ multiplex PCR; TCRdb stores just in-frame clones and leaves some out. The table lists around 200,000 clones, almost 80% of them singletons. The sequenced sample was PBMCs. The origin of the receptors is a woman under 30 in good health and CMV-seronegative.

The CDR3 DNA follows: TGCAGCAGGAGGAAGGGAGAGACCCAGTACTTC. As protein: CSRRKGETQYF. This rearrangement joins TRBV20-1 to TRBJ2-5; possibly TRBD2 for D (5 bases). The germline V gene has CDR1 DFQATT and CDR2 SNEGSKA (reference sequence). The CDR3 covers 11 residues.

The V gene is TRBV5-8, the J gene TRBJ2-3; TRBD2 agrees at 13 bases. V shed 3 bases and J 9 bases; nucleotides not matched to a gene: 4. Germline assignment: CDR1 SGHTS and CDR2 YDEGEE. This CDR3 has 14 amino acids. The CDR3 sequence: CASSYRTSGSTQYF. Here the CDR3 DNA reads TGTGCCAGCAGCTACCGGACTAGCGGGAGCACGCAGTATTTT.

The chain employs TRBV14 and TRBJ2-6; 7 bases are a match to TRBD1. The V gene's germline CDR1 is SGHDN and CDR2 FVKESK. After removal of 8 bases from V and 0 bases from J, the junction contained 10 bases not matched to a gene. The CDR3 has 17 residues. CDR3 region: CASRQGGGVSGANVLTF. The CDR3 nucleotides read TGTGCCAGCCGACAGGGCGGTGGGGTCTCTGGGGCCAACGTCCTGACTTTC.

This clone is a singleton in its sample. The genes are TRBV4-2 and TRBJ2-5; TRBD2 matches at 8 bases. V trimming: 0 bases; J trimming: 9 bases; junction bases outside the gene matches: 6. Germline assignment: CDR1 LGHNA and CDR2 YNFKEQ. The CDR3 is made up of 14 amino acids. CDR3 residues: CASSQDLTGGAQYF. The CDR3 bases are TGTGCCAGCAGCCAAGATCTAACGGGGGGGGCCCAGTACTTC.

This chain connects TRBV4-2 to TRBJ2-2; 11 bases are shared with TRBD1. This CDR3 has 18 residues. The V and J ends lost 4 bases and 6 bases, in that order; junction bases with no gene match: 13. Germline values: CDR1 LGHNA, CDR2 YNFKEQ. The CDR3 is CASSLESGTGGFAGELFF. In nucleotides, the CDR3 is TGTGCCAGCAGCCTCGAATCCGGGACAGGGGGTTTCGCCGGGGAGCTGTTTTTT.

This sequence joins TRBV7-3 and TRBJ1-1; possibly TRBD1 for D (6 bases). The CDR3 is 14 residues long. Trimming took off 4 bases at V and 2 bases at J, with 11 bases between the two ends. Germline CDR1 reads SGHTA; CDR2 reads FQGTGA. CDR3 sequence: CASSSTGPNTEAFF. DNA for the CDR3: TGTGCCAGCAGCTCGACAGGTCCTAACACTGAAGCTTTCTTT.

V and J are TRBV28 and TRBJ1-4, with 7 bases fitting TRBD1. The CDR3 is made up of 14 amino acids. V shed 8 bases, J shed 8 bases, and the junction held 11 bases outside the gene matches. Germline CDR1 MDHEN, CDR2 SYDVKM. The DNA of the CDR3 is TGTGCCAGCTCACAGGGGCTGGGCAGAGAAAAACTGTTTTTT. It translates to CASSQGLGREKLFF.

This chain connects TRBV6-6 to TRBJ2-2; 11 bases are shared with TRBD2. V lost 5 bases, J lost 7 bases, and 6 bases stayed unmatched. This CDR3 is built from 15 residues. Per germline, CDR1 MNHNY and CDR2 SVGAGI (reference sequence). The CDR3 DNA follows: TGTGCCAGCAGTACTAGCGGGGGAGGCGGCGGGGAGCTGTTTTTT. Protein product: CASSTSGGGGGELFF.

The chain couples TRBV5-6 to TRBJ2-1; 8 nucleotides line up with TRBD2. The junction had 5 bases not matched to a gene; V was cut back by 2 bases and J by 7 bases. Per the germline V gene, CDR1 is SGHDT and CDR2 is YYEEEE. This CDR3 is built from 14 residues. The CDR3 region is CASSFRGGNNEQFF. The CDR3 DNA reads TGTGCCAGCAGCTTCCGCGGGGGGAATAATGAGCAGTTCTTC.

The chain couples TRBV19 to TRBJ1-5, with D hard to call. Germline CDR1 reads LNHDA; CDR2 reads SQIVND (reference sequence). There are 12 residues in the CDR3. Between the trimmed V and J ends, which lost 6 bases and 8 bases, there was a span of 11 bases. CDR3 loop: CASSLSSEPQHF. CDR3 DNA: TGTGCCAGTAGCTTAAGTAGTGAGCCCCAGCATTTT.

J is TRBJ1-2 and V is TRBV28, with D perhaps matching TRBD1 (5 bases). Germline V gene sequence: CDR1 MDHEN, CDR2 SYDVKM. The CDR3 is 16 amino acids. Trimming left V 5 bases short and J 0 bases short, with 16 bases between. CDR3 residues: CASSIPGYGANYGYTF. The DNA of the CDR3 is TGTGCCAGCAGTATACCAGGGTATGGGGCTAACTATGGCTACACCTTC.

This sequence joins TRBV7-9 and TRBJ1-1; D remains ambiguous. From germline, CDR1 is SEHNR and CDR2 FQNEAQ (reference sequence). This CDR3 has 12 amino acids. V was pared by 5 bases and J by 1 base, with 5 bases between. The CDR3 loop reads CASSEGNTEAFF. The DNA for the CDR3 is TGTGCCAGCAGCGAGGGGAACACTGAAGCTTTCTTT. Together with reference TRBV7-9 and TRBJ1-1, the CDR3 gives the full variable domain: DTGVSQNPRHKITKRGQNVTFRCDPISEHNRLYWYRQTLGQGPEFLTYFQNEAQLEKSRLLSDRFSAERPKGSFSTLEIQRTEQGDSAMYLCASSEGNTEAFFGQGTRLTVV.

The chain carries TRBV29-1 and TRBJ2-5; 13 bases are a match to TRBD2. Germline V lookup: CDR1 SQVTM, CDR2 ANQGSEA. The CDR3 is 21 amino acids. V shed 5 bases, J shed 2 bases, and the junction held 23 bases outside the gene matches. The CDR3 here is CSVRGLPGGPTSGRWQETQYF. In DNA form, the CDR3 reads TGCAGCGTTCGGGGACTCCCGGGGGGGCCGACTAGCGGGAGGTGGCAAGAGACCCAGTACTTC.

The chain joins TRBV7-2 to TRBJ1-2, with a tentative D call TRBD1 (5 bases). Trimming left V 6 bases short and J 8 bases short, with 16 bases between. Per germline, CDR1 SGHTA and CDR2 FQGNSA. CDR3 length equals 13 residues. Here the CDR3 DNA reads TGTGCCAGCAGAACCCTAGGGGTAGACGGCTACACCTTC. Translating gives CASRTLGVDGYTF.

V usage is TRBV7-9 and J usage is TRBJ1-6, with 7 bases fitting TRBD1. The trim removed 5 bases at V and 8 bases at J, leaving 9 bases unmatched. Germline loops: CDR1 SEHNR, CDR2 FQNEAQ (reference sequence). The CDR3 is made up of 15 amino acids. Here the CDR3 reads CASSLGQEKDSPLHF. The CDR3, as DNA: TGTGCCAGCAGCCTCGGACAGGAAAAGGATTCACCCCTCCACTTT. Together with reference TRBV7-9 and TRBJ1-6, the CDR3 gives the full variable domain: DTGVSQNPRHKITKRGQNVTFRCDPISEHNRLYWYRQTLGQGPEFLTYFQNEAQLEKSRLLSDRFSAERPKGSFSTLEIQRTEQGDSAMYLCASSLGQEKDSPLHFGNGTRLTVT.

This sequence joins TRBV6-1 and TRBJ2-7; 7 nucleotides agree with TRBD1. Germline CDR1 reads MNHNS; CDR2 reads SASEGT. The CDR3 runs to 14 residues. V lost 6 bases to trimming and J lost 1 base; unmatched junction nucleotides: 6. Written as DNA, the CDR3 is TGTGCCAGCAGCCAAGACAGGGCGTCCTACGAGCAGTACTTC. Translated: CASSQDRASYEQYF.